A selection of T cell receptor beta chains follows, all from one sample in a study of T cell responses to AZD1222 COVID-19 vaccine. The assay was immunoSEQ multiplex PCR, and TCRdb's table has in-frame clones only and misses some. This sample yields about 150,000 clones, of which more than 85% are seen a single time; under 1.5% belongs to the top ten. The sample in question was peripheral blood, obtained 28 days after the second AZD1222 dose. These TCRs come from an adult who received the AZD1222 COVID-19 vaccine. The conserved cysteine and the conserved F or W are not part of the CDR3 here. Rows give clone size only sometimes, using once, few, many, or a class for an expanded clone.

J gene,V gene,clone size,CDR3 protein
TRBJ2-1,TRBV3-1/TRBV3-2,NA,ASSQGPGTGYNEQF
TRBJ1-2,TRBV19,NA,ASSLPPDYYGYT
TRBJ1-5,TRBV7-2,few,ASTTDSGQGNQPQH
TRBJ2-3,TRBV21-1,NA,ASSASCADTQY
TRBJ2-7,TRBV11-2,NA,ASSLWSSLGTNEQY
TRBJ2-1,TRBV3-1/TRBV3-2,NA,ASSASGGHNTEQF
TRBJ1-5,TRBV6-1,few,ASSERRGNQPQH
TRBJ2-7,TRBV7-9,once,ASSLVGSTYEQY
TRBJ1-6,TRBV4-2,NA,ASSQDPGHLLH
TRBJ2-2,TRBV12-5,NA,ASGLALHTGELF
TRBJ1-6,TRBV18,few,ASSDESNNSPLH
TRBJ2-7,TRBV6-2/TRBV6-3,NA,ASRPSGGSYEQY
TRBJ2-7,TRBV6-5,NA,ASGSGPYEQY
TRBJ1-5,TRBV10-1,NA,ASRETVNSNQPQH
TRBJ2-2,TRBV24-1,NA,ATSARDREGAGELF
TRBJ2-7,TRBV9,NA,ASSLSAGGSPREQY
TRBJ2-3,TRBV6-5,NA,ASSDPRGRTDTQY
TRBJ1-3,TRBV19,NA,ASSTPGRSSGNTIY
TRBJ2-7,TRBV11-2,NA,ASSLSQVGAYEQY
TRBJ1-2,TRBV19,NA,ASTSIRDRTSNYGYT
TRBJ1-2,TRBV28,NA,ASRKQGGSNYGYT
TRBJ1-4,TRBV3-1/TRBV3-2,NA,ASSQDGAEKLF
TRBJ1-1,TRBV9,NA,ASSPRAIGTLNTEAF
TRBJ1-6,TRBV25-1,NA,ASSDGQGKDSPLH
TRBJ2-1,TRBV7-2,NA,ASSRLVGEGGGEQF
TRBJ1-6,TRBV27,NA,ASRTKGTPELYSPLH
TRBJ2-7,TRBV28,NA,ASTPPGLAGDEQY
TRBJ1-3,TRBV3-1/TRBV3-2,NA,ASSPRGFRGNTIY
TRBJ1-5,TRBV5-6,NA,ASSLYSNQPQH
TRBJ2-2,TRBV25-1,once,ASSEKEEPRETGELF
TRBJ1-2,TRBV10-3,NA,AISELAQGGGYT
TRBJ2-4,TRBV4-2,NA,ASSQDRLRQAQGNIQY
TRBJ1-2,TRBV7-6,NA,ASSLQGYGYT
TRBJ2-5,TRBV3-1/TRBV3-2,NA,ASSQVAGVETQY
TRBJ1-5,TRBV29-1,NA,SVVGQGAGGNQPQH
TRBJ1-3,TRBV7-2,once,ASSLGGHMSSGNTIY
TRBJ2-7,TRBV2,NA,ASSEAGQGWEQY
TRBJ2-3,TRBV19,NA,ASSLGTATDTQY
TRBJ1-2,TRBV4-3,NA,ASSQDSAGFNYGYT
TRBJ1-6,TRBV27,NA,ASSFLMPGQFNSPLH
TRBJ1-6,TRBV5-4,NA,ASSLTGDNSPLH
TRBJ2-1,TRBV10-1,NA,ASSGAGRSYNEQF
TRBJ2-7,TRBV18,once,ASSPGHEQY
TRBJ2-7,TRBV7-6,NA,ASSLAAGEAYEQY
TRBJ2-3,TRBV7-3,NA,ASSIRPTDTQY
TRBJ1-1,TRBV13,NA,ASSYRGQMNTEAF
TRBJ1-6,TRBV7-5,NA,VRSLVVRQGDSSSYNSPLH
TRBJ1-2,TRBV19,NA,ASSTTGPLGYGYT
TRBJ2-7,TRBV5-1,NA,ASSQERSFSQY
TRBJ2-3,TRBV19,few,ASSIDQGYGTDTQY
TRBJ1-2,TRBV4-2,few,ACRGGSNYGYT
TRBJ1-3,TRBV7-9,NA,ASSFRGIGNTIY
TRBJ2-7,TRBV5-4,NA,ASSPGEGTTYEQY
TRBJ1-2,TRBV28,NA,ASSLTGTFLYGYT
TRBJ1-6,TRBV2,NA,ASKAGQGALSPLH
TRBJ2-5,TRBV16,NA,ASSVLGGVGETQY
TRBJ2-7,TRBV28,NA,ASGKGLDLYEQY